This TCR beta chain was sequenced for a study of T-cell reconstitution after alpha-beta-depleted transplantation in children. This clonotype was recorded many times. Its antigen is unidentified. Germline V gene sequence: CDR1 SEHNR, CDR2 FQNEAQ (reference sequence). Between the trimmed V and J ends, which lost 1 base and 7 bases, there was a span of 5 bases. There are 12 residues in the CDR3. Study results and limitations: Expanded graft clones numbering several hundred reportedly gave rise to alpha-beta T cells about two months after transplant.

Unique molecular identifiers were incorporated when the TCRbeta library was constructed. TCRdb called the PCR reads again in MiXCR, with one record for every CDR3 protein. The sample includes hundreds of thousands of distinct CDR3 sequences, roughly 24% of them seen just once. The chain joins TRBV7-9 to TRBJ1-5, with D unclear. The sequenced sample was PBMCs, mostly from graft donor cells, obtained 360 days after TCRalphabeta/CD19-depleted stem cell transplant. This receptor was obtained from a boy younger than two who had a stem cell transplant for acute myeloid leukemia, so the T cells may come from the graft donor. In DNA form, the CDR3 reads TGTGCCAGCAGCTTAGAGAGACAGCCCCAGCATTTT. It is translated as CASSLERQPQHF.